These 2 T cell receptor beta chains originate from one sample sequenced in a study of shared clonotypes between healthy human individuals. The repertoire was sequenced with immunoSEQ multiplex PCR; TCRdb's copy has only in-frame clones and lacks some. The table lists 1.4 million to 1.5 million clones, over 95% of them singletons. Material for sequencing was naive CD4+ T cells sorted from blood. Subset in this sample: CD45RA+ positively selected. These receptors originate from a man aged 25 to 45 in good health.

This clone was observed a single time. The J gene is TRBJ2-1, the V gene TRBV5-4; TRBD2 agrees at 8 bases. Germline CDR1 SGHNT, CDR2 YYREEE (reference sequence). V shed 1 base and J 5 bases; nucleotides not matched to a gene: 5. The CDR3 has 15 residues. CDR3 coding DNA: TGTGCCAGCAGCTTGAGGCTAGCGGGTCACAATGAGCAGTTCTTC. This codes for CASSLRLAGHNEQFF.

V usage is TRBV4-1 and J usage is TRBJ2-7; D assignment may be TRBD1 or TRBD2 (5 bases each). Germline V gives CDR1 MGHRA, CDR2 YSYEKL. The CDR3 contains 15 residues. Trimming shortened V by 3 bases and J by 1 base, and 13 bases separated the two germline ends. CDR3 coding DNA: TGCGCCAGCAGCCAGTTCCCGGGACGGTCCTACGAGCAGTACTTC. Translated: CASSQFPGRSYEQYF.